Listed here is a single T cell receptor (beta chain). This sample is drawn from a study of blood T cell repertoires in COVID-19. Background on the study: Acute and convalescent COVID-19 samples came from the United States, Italy and Spain.

Original analysis: Reference gene primer amplification gave nucleated cell count estimates. TCRdb's copy holds only in-frame clones and misses some; the assay was immunoSEQ multiplex PCR. From that table come the V and J calls and clone size; the DNA was used to work out D and trimming. Among 89,000 or so clones listed, roughly 82% were seen once. Germline V gene sequence: CDR1 MDHEN, CDR2 SYDVKM. The CDR3 covers 14 residues. The junction had 8 bases not matched to a gene; V was cut back by 6 bases and J by 6 bases. This sequence was found in a man in his forties or fifties with active COVID-19. Sequencing input: peripheral blood. This sequence joins TRBV28 and TRBJ1-5; 7 bases align to TRBD1. This CDR3 reads CASRPGGNVQPQHF. CDR3 nucleotides: TGTGCCAGCAGGCCAGGGGGGAATGTTCAGCCCCAGCATTTT. Full variable domain (remainder filled in from reference TRBV28 and TRBJ1-5): DVKVTQSSRYLVKRTGEKVFLECVQDMDHENMFWYRQDPGLGLRLIYFSYDVKMKEKGDIPEGYSVSREKKERFSLILESASTNQTSMYLCASRPGGNVQPQHFGDGTRLSIL.